Following are 23 T cell receptor beta chains from one sample sequenced in a study of T cell changes during pregnancy in multiple sclerosis. TCRdb keeps only in-frame clones here, not all; method: immunoSEQ multiplex PCR. The table includes about 50,000 clones, 80% to 95% detected once. Sequenced here: CD4+ T cells from peripheral blood mononuclear cells, sampled in the second trimester of pregnancy. All receptors derive from a female donor with multiple sclerosis, enrolled in a pregnancy study.

This chain connects TRBV29-1 to TRBJ2-7; 10 bases line up with TRBD1. The CDR3 runs to 16 residues. Germline V gene lookup returns CDR1 SQVTM and CDR2 ANQGSEA. Losses at the gene ends were 3 bases for V and 3 bases for J; bases not matched to a gene: 11. CDR3: CSVEGGTGDPLYEQYF. CDR3 sequence (DNA): TGCAGCGTTGAGGGCGGGACAGGGGATCCACTCTACGAGCAGTACTTC.

J is TRBJ2-1 and V is TRBV10-3; 9 nucleotides agree with TRBD1. There are 14 residues in the CDR3. V lost 6 bases to trimming and J lost 5 bases; unmatched junction nucleotides: 5. The germline V gene has CDR1 ENHRY and CDR2 SYGVKD. As DNA, the CDR3 is TGTGCCATCAGGGACAGGGGACTTAACAATGAGCAGTTCTTC. It encodes CAIRDRGLNNEQFF.

The gene calls are TRBV10-1 and TRBJ2-1, with D maybe TRBD2 (6 bases). The CDR3 consists of 16 residues. Trimming cost V 5 bases and J 0 bases, with 14 bases left between them. Germline CDR1 is WNHNN and CDR2 is SYGVQD (reference sequence). The chain's CDR3 is CASSPVGGSSYNEQFF. The CDR3 DNA is TGCGCCAGCAGTCCCGTGGGGGGAAGCTCCTACAATGAGCAGTTCTTC.

The chain couples TRBV19 to TRBJ1-3; 10 bases fit TRBD1. J lost 2 bases, V lost 5 bases, and 6 bases had no gene match. This CDR3 is built from 16 residues. CDR1 is LNHDA and CDR2 is SQIVND in the germline V gene (reference sequence). The CDR3 loop reads CASSRPGQGAGNTIYF. CDR3 nucleotides: TGTGCCAGTAGTCGCCCCGGACAGGGGGCTGGAAACACCATATATTTT.

The rearrangement uses TRBV6-1 and TRBJ2-7, with TRBD1 matching 10 bases. CDR1 MNHNS and CDR2 SASEGT come from the germline V gene. Trimming at V came to 7 bases and at J to 3 bases, leaving 3 bases not matched to a gene. The CDR3 has 13 amino acids. CDR3 residues: CASKGQGYYEQYF. DNA of the CDR3: TGTGCCAGCAAGGGACAGGGGTACTACGAGCAGTACTTC.

V gene TRBV7-3 combines with J gene TRBJ2-5; D unclear. This CDR3 contains 15 residues. Germline lookup yields CDR1 SGHTA and CDR2 FQGTGA. The ends were cut back, 0 bases at V and 4 bases at J, with 12 bases in the middle. DNA of the CDR3: TGTGCCAGCAGCTTAACGAGATCAGGTGGAGAGACCCAGTACTTC. As protein: CASSLTRSGGETQYF. The full variable domain, its missing parts supplied by reference TRBV7-3 and TRBJ2-5, is GAGVSQTPSNKVTEKGKYVELRCDPISGHTALYWYRQSLGQGPEFLIYFQGTGAADDSGLPNDRFFAVRPEGSVSTLKIQRTERGDSAVYLCASSLTRSGGETQYFGPGTRLLVL.

The gene calls are TRBV7-8 and TRBJ1-2; a possible D gene is TRBD1 (5 bases). The CDR3 extends over 15 amino acids. CDR1 is SGHVS and CDR2 is FQNEAQ in the germline V gene. Trimming pared 4 bases from V and 4 bases from J, leaving 16 bases between. The CDR3 coding sequence is TGTGCCAGCAGCTCGACTTTCCAGGGTGGCTATGGCTACACCTTC. It codes for CASSSTFQGGYGYTF.

The J gene is TRBJ1-5, the V gene TRBV19; no reliable D call. V gave up 4 bases and J gave up 0 bases, with 10 bases separating them. Germline V gives CDR1 LNHDA, CDR2 SQIVND (reference sequence). The CDR3 contains 15 residues. The CDR3: CASSRSRYSNQPQHF. CDR3 bases: TGTGCCAGTAGTAGATCGAGGTATAGCAATCAGCCCCAGCATTTT.

The chain has TRBV9 and TRBJ2-1; 11 positions match TRBD2. The J segment lost 5 bases and the V segment lost 4 bases, leaving 5 bases of the junction unmatched. CDR3 length: 15 residues. CDR1 SGDLS and CDR2 YYNGEE come from the germline V gene. The CDR3 reads CASSLTSGSNNEQFF. The CDR3 DNA reads as TGTGCCAGCAGCCTCACTAGCGGGAGTAACAATGAGCAGTTCTTC.

The chain employs TRBV27 and TRBJ2-3; 14 nucleotides line up with TRBD2. With V trimmed by 2 bases and J by 6 bases, 7 bases remained unmatched. The CDR3 covers 17 residues. The germline V gene encodes CDR1 MNHEY and CDR2 SMNVEV (reference sequence). CDR3 protein: CASSLRRLAGGPDTQYF. The CDR3, as DNA: TGTGCCAGCAGTTTAAGACGACTAGCGGGGGGGCCTGATACGCAGTATTTT.

The DNA of the CDR3 is TGTGCCAGCCACCGAGAATCCTACAATGAGCAGTTCTTC. Translated, it gives CASHRESYNEQFF. This chain links TRBV6-6 with TRBJ2-1; D uncertain. Germline CDR1 is MNHNY and CDR2 is SVGAGI (reference sequence). V was pared by 8 bases and J by 1 base, with 9 bases between. The CDR3 length is 13 residues.

This sequence joins TRBV29-1 and TRBJ2-2; D is ambiguous. Trimming cost V 7 bases and J 3 bases, with 6 bases left between them. CDR3 length: 11 amino acids. Germline V gene data show CDR1 as SQVTM and CDR2 as ANQGSEA. CDR3 loop: CSGTYTGELFF. CDR3 coding DNA: TGCAGCGGAACTTACACCGGGGAGCTGTTTTTT.

CDR3 nucleotide sequence: TGTGCCAGCAGTGAAGCGACAGGAGGCTATGGCTACACCTTC. It translates to CASSEATGGYGYTF. The chain recombines TRBV6-1 with TRBJ1-2, with D tentatively TRBD1 (6 bases). Germline CDR1 is MNHNS and CDR2 is SASEGT. V was trimmed by 0 bases and J by 4 bases, leaving 9 bases between them. This CDR3 has 14 amino acids.

The rearrangement uses TRBV10-3 and TRBJ2-3; tentative D call: TRBD2 (6 bases). Germline V gene sequence: CDR1 ENHRY, CDR2 SYGVKD. CDR3 length: 15 amino acids. Between the trimmed V and J ends, which lost 2 bases and 2 bases, there was a span of 11 bases. CDR3 in DNA: TGTGCCATCAGTGAGGACGGGGGAGACACAGATACGCAGTATTTT. It yields the protein CAISEDGGDTDTQYF.

This clone was observed a single time. This chain connects TRBV19 to TRBJ1-5, with D perhaps matching TRBD1 (5 bases). The CDR3 totals 16 residues. Trimming left V 0 bases short and J 1 base short, with 10 bases between. Per germline, CDR1 LNHDA and CDR2 SQIVND (reference sequence). CDR3 DNA: TGTGCCAGTAGTATAGAGGGGGGACGGAGCAATCAGCCCCAGCATTTT. Translation: CASSIEGGRSNQPQHF.

In its sample, this clone was seen once. The V gene is TRBV5-1, the J gene TRBJ1-1, with 12 nucleotides matching TRBD1. Unmatched junction bases numbered 5, after V lost 4 bases and J lost 4 bases. CDR3 length equals 15 residues. In germline, CDR1 is SGHRS, CDR2 YFSETQ. The CDR3 sequence is CASSPMGQGATEAFF. CDR3 bases: TGCGCCAGCAGCCCGATGGGACAGGGGGCCACTGAAGCTTTCTTT. The variable domain in full, completed from reference TRBV5-1 and TRBJ1-1, reads KAGVTQTPRYLIKTRGQQVTLSCSPISGHRSVSWYQQTPGQGLQFLFEYFSETQRNKGNFPGRFSGRQFSNSRSEMNVSTLELGDSALYLCASSPMGQGATEAFFGQGTRLTVV.

The rearrangement links TRBV6-6 to TRBJ1-4; 7 positions match TRBD1. The trim removed 0 bases at V and 7 bases at J, leaving 8 bases unmatched. The CDR3 runs 16 residues. Germline V gene sequence: CDR1 MNHNY, CDR2 SVGAGI (reference sequence). The CDR3 here is CASSYSFGTDGEKLFF. The CDR3 bases are TGTGCCAGCAGTTACTCGTTTGGGACAGATGGTGAAAAACTGTTTTTT.

This sequence joins TRBV6-5 and TRBJ2-4; 8 bases map to TRBD1. V dropped 6 bases and J dropped 14; count of bases not matched to a gene: 9. CDR3 size: 12 residues. The germline gives CDR1 MNHEY, CDR2 SVGAGI. The CDR3 bases are TGTGCCAGCAGCAAAACAGGGGGACGGAAGTACTTC. Translated: CASSKTGGRKYF.

This clone has only a few counts. The chain has TRBV6-5 and TRBJ2-7; D is uncertain. The germline gives CDR1 MNHEY, CDR2 SVGAGI. The length of the CDR3 is 11 residues. Trimming removed 2 bases from V and 12 bases from J, with 11 bases in between. CDR3: CASSYESHWYF. For the CDR3, the DNA is TGTGCCAGCAGTTACGAAAGCCATTGGTACTTC.

This clone was detected only a few times. The V and J genes are TRBV5-1 and TRBJ1-6; no definite D call. CDR3 length: 17 amino acids. Between the trimmed V and J ends, which lost 2 bases and 4 bases, there was a span of 16 bases. Germline V gene data show CDR1 as SGHRS and CDR2 as YFSETQ. The CDR3 DNA is TGCGCCAGCAGCTTCGGTTCACAGAACCATTATAATTCACCCCTCCACTTT. Translating it yields CASSFGSQNHYNSPLHF.

This rearrangement joins TRBV2 to TRBJ1-2; unclear D gene. Germline V gene lookup returns CDR1 SNHLY and CDR2 FYNNEI. Trimming cost V 7 bases and J 9 bases, with 15 bases left between them. The CDR3 loop spans 12 amino acids. The CDR3 region is CASIRATGSYTF. Here the CDR3 DNA reads TGTGCCAGCATTAGAGCAACCGGGAGCTACACCTTC. Full variable domain (rest looked up from reference TRBV2 and TRBJ1-2): EPEVTQTPSHQVTQMGQEVILRCVPISNHLYFYWYRQILGQKVEFLVSFYNNEISEKSEIFDDQFSVERPDGSNFTLKIRSTKLEDSAMYFCASIRATGSYTFGSGTRLTVV.

This chain uses TRBV30 with TRBJ1-1; D gene unclear. The V gene lost 1 base and the J gene lost 5 bases, with 11 bases spanning the gap. The CDR3 has 13 amino acids. Germline V lookup: CDR1 GTSNPN, CDR2 SVGIG (reference sequence). CDR3 DNA: TGTGCCTGGAGTGGAATCTTCGGGACTGAAGCTTTCTTT. This encodes CAWSGIFGTEAFF.

The chain is built from TRBV6-5 and TRBJ2-3; 8 nucleotides match TRBD1. Trimming at V came to 3 bases and at J to 3 bases, leaving 8 bases not matched to a gene. CDR3 length: 16 residues. Germline V CDR1 and CDR2: MNHEY, SVGAGI. The CDR3 DNA is TGTGCCAGCAGTTATGGACAGGGACCGGTGACAGATACGCAGTATTTT. This translates into CASSYGQGPVTDTQYF.